Below, 2 T cell receptor beta chains from the same sample are listed, as sequenced in a study of cytomegalovirus exposure and HLA in healthy donors. Primers: 60 Vbeta forward and 13 Jbeta reverse. Libraries were prepared by immunoSEQ multiplex PCR; TCRdb keeps only in-frame clonotypes and omits some of them. The sample consists of about 43,000 clones, roughly 60% of them appearing once. What was sequenced was PBMCs. These receptors all stem from a human donor in good health.

As DNA, the CDR3 is TGTGCCAGCAGTTCTAGATACAGGGGCGATGAGCAGTTCTTC. The encoded protein is CASSSRYRGDEQFF. V gene TRBV7-3 combines with J gene TRBJ2-1; TRBD1 agrees at 7 bases. This CDR3 region has 14 residues. The germline V gene has CDR1 SGHTA and CDR2 FQGTGA. J gave up 8 bases and V 6 bases, and 10 bases lay outside the gene matches.

The chain couples TRBV13 to TRBJ2-1; TRBD2 matches 10 bases. The germline gives CDR1 PRHDT, CDR2 FYEKMQ (reference sequence). V trimming: 5 bases; J trimming: 10 bases; junction bases outside the gene matches: 11. The CDR3 contains 15 residues. The CDR3 sequence is CASSVLAGTVEEQFF. CDR3 nucleotides: TGTGCCAGCAGCGTACTAGCGGGGACGGTGGAGGAGCAGTTCTTC. Full variable domain (missing parts from reference TRBV13 and TRBJ2-1): AAGVIQSPRHLIKEKRETATLKCYPIPRHDTVYWYQQGPGQDPQFLISFYEKMQSDKGSIPDRFSAQQFSDYHSELNMSSLELGDSALYFCASSVLAGTVEEQFFGPGTRLTVL.